This T cell receptor (beta chain) is drawn from a study of shared clonotypes between healthy human individuals. Study-wide background: Three plates were used per donor for CD4 naive, three for CD4 memory, two for CD8 naive and one for CD8 memory.

TCRdb's table, derived via immunoSEQ multiplex PCR, lists solely in-frame clones and lacks some. The sample holds under 2,000,000 clones, about 95% seen once. The CDR3 runs to 16 residues. The ends lost 0 bases at V and 4 bases at J; junction bases unmatched: 5. Germline V gene lookup returns CDR1 SGHNT and CDR2 YYREEE (reference sequence). Naivety among CD8 cells was defined by CD45RO negativity and positive CCR7 selection, thereby excluding terminally differentiated effector memory CD45RA+ cells. The sequence was collected from a man aged 18 to 29 in good health. The chain uses TRBV5-4 and TRBJ2-1, with 9 bases matching TRBD1. Sequenced input: naive CD8+ T cells sorted from blood. The CDR3 nucleotides read TGTGCCAGCAGCTTGGGTCCGGGACAGGGATACAATGAGCAGTTCTTC. Translation gives CASSLGPGQGYNEQFF. Complete variable domain (other parts from reference TRBV5-4 and TRBJ2-1): ETGVTQSPTHLIKTRGQQVTLRCSSQSGHNTVSWYQQALGQGPQFIFQYYREEENGRGNFPPRFSGLQFPNYSSELNVNALELDDSALYLCASSLGPGQGYNEQFFGPGTRLTVL.